These T cell receptor beta chains were read from a single sample in a study of blood T cell repertoires in COVID-19. Libraries were prepared by immunoSEQ multiplex PCR; TCRdb keeps only in-frame clonotypes and omits some of them. The sample contains around 250,000 clones, roughly 80% of which appear only once. The sample was peripheral blood. These TCRs come from a young woman with acute or convalescent COVID-19. Each CDR3 is given with its conserved first and last residue. A D gene is named only where the DNA matches it firmly. Clone size appears in some rows only: once, few, many, or a class for an expanded clone.

V: TRBV12-3/TRBV12-4
size: -
D: -
J: TRBJ2-1
CDR3: CASSLRTSNEQFF
DNA: TGTGCCAGCAGTTTAAGGACTTCGAATGAGCAGTTCTTC

V: TRBV27
size: -
D: TRBD1
J: TRBJ2-7
CDR3: CASSPPGTGGLRDYEQYF
DNA: TGTGCCAGCAGTCCACCCGGGACAGGGGGCCTGAGGGACTACGAGCAGTACTTC

V: TRBV2
size: -
D: -
J: TRBJ2-5
CDR3: CASSYRVDQETQYF
DNA: TGTGCCAGCAGTTACAGGGTAGACCAAGAGACCCAGTACTTC

V: TRBV29-1
size: -
D: TRBD1
J: TRBJ1-2
CDR3: CSVEAGGIDYGYTF
DNA: TGCAGCGTTGAAGCAGGGGGGATTGACTATGGCTACACCTTC

V: TRBV4-3
size: -
D: TRBD1
J: TRBJ1-2
CDR3: CASSQDIIQGARGYTF
DNA: TGCGCCAGCAGCCAAGATATCATACAGGGGGCGCGAGGCTACACCTTC

V: TRBV16
size: -
D: TRBD2
J: TRBJ2-1
CDR3: CASSQLWLAGADEQFF
DNA: TGTGCCAGCAGCCAACTCTGGCTAGCGGGAGCCGATGAGCAGTTCTTC

V: TRBV4-3
size: once
D: -
J: TRBJ2-7
CDR3: CASSQVLAGPYEQYF
DNA: TGCGCCAGCAGCCAAGTCCTCGCGGGACCCTACGAGCAGTACTTC

V: TRBV3-1/TRBV3-2
size: -
D: -
J: TRBJ1-4
CDR3: CASSPYRQAEKLFF
DNA: TGTGCCAGCAGCCCCTATCGACAGGCTGAAAAACTGTTTTTT

V: TRBV19
size: -
D: TRBD1
J: TRBJ1-2
CDR3: CASSPDRGLYGYTF
DNA: TGTGCCAGTAGTCCGGACAGGGGGCTCTATGGCTACACCTTC

V: TRBV4-3
size: -
D: -
J: TRBJ2-1
CDR3: CASSGQDNEQFF
DNA: TGCGCCAGCAGCGGCCAGGACAATGAGCAGTTCTTC

V: TRBV21-1
size: once
D: -
J: TRBJ2-2
CDR3: CASSHNRDRVPGELFF
DNA: TGTGCCAGCAGCCACAACCGGGACAGGGTCCCCGGGGAGCTGTTTTTT

V: TRBV6-5
size: -
D: TRBD1
J: TRBJ1-2
CDR3: CASSYDGQGVYGYTF
DNA: TGTGCCAGCAGTTACGATGGACAGGGGGTCTATGGCTACACCTTC

V: TRBV6-2/TRBV6-3
size: -
D: TRBD2
J: TRBJ2-7
CDR3: CASSYGTSREQYF
DNA: TGTGCCAGCAGTTACGGGACTAGCCGCGAGCAGTACTTC

V: TRBV5-1
size: -
D: -
J: TRBJ1-1
CDR3: CASRTGVVAFF
DNA: TGCGCCAGCAGAACAGGCGTGGTGGCTTTCTTT

V: TRBV6-1
size: -
D: -
J: TRBJ1-5
CDR3: CASSEYAGGSQHF
DNA: TGTGCCAGCAGTGAATATGCAGGCGGGTCCCAGCATTTT

V: TRBV5-6
size: -
D: TRBD2
J: TRBJ2-2
CDR3: CASSLELAGVSGELFF
DNA: TGTGCCAGCAGCTTGGAACTAGCGGGAGTATCCGGGGAGCTGTTTTTT

V: TRBV6-5
size: -
D: -
J: TRBJ1-2
CDR3: CASSNPGSGVEGYTF
DNA: TGTGCCAGCAGTAACCCAGGATCAGGGGTTGAGGGCTACACCTTC

V: TRBV10-3
size: -
D: -
J: TRBJ1-2
CDR3: CAIGEFENYGYTF
DNA: TGTGCCATCGGAGAATTTGAGAACTATGGCTACACCTTC

V: TRBV21-1
size: -
D: -
J: TRBJ2-1
CDR3: CASRRCVPEREEQFF
DNA: TGTGCCAGCCGCCGATGTGTCCCGGAGAGGGAGGAGCAGTTCTTC

V: TRBV9
size: -
D: TRBD2
J: TRBJ2-1
CDR3: CASSVDGRAYNEQFF
DNA: TGTGCCAGCAGCGTAGACGGGAGGGCCTACAATGAGCAGTTCTTC

V: TRBV5-8
size: -
D: TRBD1
J: TRBJ1-1
CDR3: CASSLRGREDTEAFF
DNA: TGTGCCAGCAGTCTCAGGGGGCGCGAGGACACTGAAGCTTTCTTT

V: TRBV18
size: few
D: TRBD1
J: TRBJ2-7
CDR3: CASSTGTGDYEQYF
DNA: TGTGCCAGCTCAACCGGGACAGGGGATTACGAGCAGTACTTC

V: TRBV19
size: -
D: TRBD1
J: TRBJ1-1
CDR3: CASSARQGEAFF
DNA: TGTGCCAGTAGTGCCAGACAGGGAGAAGCTTTCTTT

V: TRBV7-2
size: once
D: TRBD1
J: TRBJ1-2
CDR3: CASSRTGGGGYTF
DNA: TGTGCCAGCAGCCGGACAGGGGGCGGGGGCTACACCTTC

V: TRBV7-6
size: -
D: TRBD2
J: TRBJ2-3
CDR3: CASSLAGGEADTQYF
DNA: TGTGCCAGCAGCTTAGCGGGGGGGGAAGCAGATACGCAGTATTTT

V: TRBV28
size: -
D: -
J: TRBJ1-4
CDR3: CASSLRGNNEKLFF
DNA: TGTGCCAGCAGTTTAAGGGGGAACAATGAAAAACTGTTTTTT

V: TRBV5-1
size: -
D: TRBD2
J: TRBJ2-2
CDR3: CASSLFLAETGELFF
DNA: TGCGCCAGCAGCTTGTTCCTAGCGGAGACCGGGGAGCTGTTTTTT

V: TRBV29-1
size: -
D: TRBD2
J: TRBJ2-3
CDR3: CSHTPGLAPDTQYF
DNA: TGCAGTCACACCCCGGGACTAGCTCCAGATACGCAGTATTTT

V: TRBV19
size: -
D: -
J: TRBJ2-7
CDR3: CALWAGDCSYEQYF
DNA: TGTGCCTTATGGGCGGGCGATTGCTCCTACGAGCAGTACTTC

V: TRBV24-1
size: few
D: TRBD2
J: TRBJ2-1
CDR3: CATSDPRLAGANEQFF
DNA: TGTGCCACCAGTGATCCGAGACTAGCGGGAGCCAATGAGCAGTTCTTC

V: TRBV19
size: -
D: -
J: TRBJ1-6
CDR3: CASSAVRDNVHF
DNA: TGTGCCAGTAGTGCAGTCCGGGACAACGTCCACTTT

V: TRBV19
size: -
D: TRBD2
J: TRBJ2-1
CDR3: CASSRTSGFTYNEQFF
DNA: TGTGCCAGTAGTCGGACTAGCGGGTTTACCTACAATGAGCAGTTCTTC

V: TRBV6-5
size: -
D: -
J: TRBJ1-2
CDR3: CASISVGGRGYTF
DNA: TGTGCCAGCATTTCGGTAGGGGGTCGTGGCTACACCTTC

V: TRBV30
size: -
D: -
J: TRBJ2-7
CDR3: CAWSVGAEQYF
DNA: TGTGCCTGGAGTGTAGGGGCCGAGCAGTACTTC

V: TRBV29-1
size: -
D: -
J: TRBJ1-5
CDR3: CSVGLTGPGGPQHF
DNA: TGCAGCGTTGGGCTTACTGGGCCCGGGGGGCCCCAGCATTTT

V: TRBV4-3
size: -
D: TRBD1
J: TRBJ2-1
CDR3: CASSQGTGGISSYNEQFF
DNA: TGCGCCAGCAGCCAAGGGACAGGGGGGATTAGCTCCTACAATGAGCAGTTCTTC

V: TRBV6-5
size: -
D: -
J: TRBJ1-1
CDR3: CASSYSPLANTEAFF
DNA: TGTGCCAGCAGTTACTCTCCACTTGCGAACACTGAAGCTTTCTTT

V: TRBV6-2/TRBV6-3
size: -
D: -
J: TRBJ2-7
CDR3: CASSQEVYEQYF
DNA: TGTGCCAGCAGCCAGGAGGTTTACGAGCAGTACTTC

V: TRBV19
size: -
D: TRBD2
J: TRBJ2-7
CDR3: CASSEGTTEYF
DNA: TGTGCCAGTAGTGAAGGGACTACCGAGTACTTC

V: TRBV6-4
size: -
D: -
J: TRBJ1-1
CDR3: CASSDTRGMNTEAFF
DNA: TGTGCCAGCAGTGATACGCGGGGAATGAACACTGAAGCTTTCTTT

V: TRBV5-6
size: -
D: -
J: TRBJ1-4
CDR3: CASSLDRKDEKLFF
DNA: TGTGCCAGCAGCTTGGACAGAAAGGATGAAAAACTGTTTTTT

V: TRBV7-8
size: -
D: -
J: TRBJ1-2
CDR3: CASSLAKAGYGYTF
DNA: TGTGCCAGCAGCTTAGCGAAAGCAGGGTACGGCTACACCTTC

V: TRBV7-2
size: -
D: -
J: TRBJ2-7
CDR3: CASSLVRQVLPGVEQYF
DNA: TGTGCCAGCAGCTTAGTCCGACAGGTCCTCCCCGGGGTCGAGCAGTACTTC

V: TRBV6-4
size: -
D: -
J: TRBJ2-2
CDR3: CASSGEASTGELFF
DNA: TGTGCCAGCAGTGGGGAGGCGAGCACCGGGGAGCTGTTTTTT

V: TRBV6-5
size: -
D: TRBD1
J: TRBJ2-7
CDR3: CASSYSGTGGSYEQYF
DNA: TGTGCCAGCAGTTACTCAGGCACAGGGGGCTCCTACGAGCAGTACTTC

V: TRBV25-1
size: -
D: TRBD2
J: TRBJ2-5
CDR3: CASSEPGLASQETQYF
DNA: TGTGCCAGCAGTGAGCCCGGACTAGCGTCCCAAGAGACCCAGTACTTC

V: TRBV4-2
size: once
D: -
J: TRBJ1-3
CDR3: CASSPAGTAGNTIYF
DNA: TGTGCCAGCAGCCCCGCCGGGACTGCGGGAAACACCATATATTTT

V: TRBV4-3
size: -
D: TRBD1
J: TRBJ1-5
CDR3: CASSQEVLRTGRFNQPQHF
DNA: TGCGCCAGCAGCCAAGAGGTTCTCAGGACAGGGCGTTTCAATCAGCCCCAGCATTTT

V: TRBV6-6
size: -
D: -
J: TRBJ1-1
CDR3: CASSSPGRGNTEAFF
DNA: TGTGCCAGCAGTTCCCCGGGGAGGGGTAACACTGAAGCTTTCTTT

V: TRBV30
size: -
D: -
J: TRBJ1-5
CDR3: CAWSERGHMDNQPQHF
DNA: TGTGCCTGGAGCGAAAGGGGACATATGGACAATCAGCCCCAGCATTTT

V: TRBV5-1
size: -
D: -
J: TRBJ1-2
CDR3: CASSFETAYGYTF
DNA: TGCGCCAGCAGCTTCGAGACAGCGTATGGCTACACCTTC

V: TRBV14
size: -
D: TRBD1
J: TRBJ1-4
CDR3: CASSQPGTGREKLFF
DNA: TGTGCCAGCAGCCAGCCCGGGACAGGGCGTGAAAAACTGTTTTTT